The 31 T cell receptor beta chains in this list originate from one sample, sequenced in a study of blood T cell repertoires in COVID-19. The method was immunoSEQ multiplex PCR; TCRdb's version includes in-frame clones alone and lacks a portion of them. The data contain about 210,000 clones, roughly 90% of them singletons. The material sequenced was peripheral blood. These receptors originate from a woman in her thirties or forties with acute or convalescent COVID-19.

V gene TRBV7-9 combines with J gene TRBJ2-2; 10 bases fit TRBD1. After removal of 4 bases from V and 4 bases from J, the junction contained 3 bases not matched to a gene. The germline CDR1 and CDR2 sequences are SEHNR and FQNEAQ (reference sequence). This CDR3 is built from 15 residues. The CDR3 spells CASSSRQGATGELFF. In DNA form, the CDR3 reads TGTGCCAGCAGCTCAAGACAGGGGGCCACCGGGGAGCTGTTTTTT.

The genes are TRBV19 and TRBJ1-2; the D gene is possibly TRBD1 (5 bases). Germline V gene data show CDR1 as LNHDA and CDR2 as SQIVND (reference sequence). Trimming took off 2 bases at V and 4 bases at J, with 17 bases between the two ends. CDR3 length: 16 residues. In DNA form, the CDR3 reads TGTGCCAGTAGTATAAATGCCCAGGGCACTGCCTATGGCTACACCTTC. Its translation: CASSINAQGTAYGYTF.

This clone was detected a few times. V gene TRBV6-5 combines with J gene TRBJ1-5, with 8 positions matching TRBD1. CDR3 length equals 15 residues. V lost 4 bases, J lost 4 bases, and 6 bases stayed unmatched. CDR1 is MNHEY, CDR2 SVGAGI, per germline. The CDR3 spells CASSLTTGANQPQHF. CDR3 coding DNA: TGTGCCAGCAGTTTAACGACAGGGGCAAATCAGCCCCAGCATTTT.

The DNA for the CDR3 is TGTGCCAGCAGTGGACAGGGGGGTTCCTATGGCTACACCTTC. Its protein is CASSGQGGSYGYTF. The V and J genes are TRBV27 and TRBJ1-2; 10 bases fit TRBD1. The CDR3 length is 14 residues. Germline CDR1 MNHEY, CDR2 SMNVEV (reference sequence). Germline trimming cut 5 bases from V and 4 bases from J; bases unmatched to any gene: 4.

The rearrangement uses TRBV7-6 and TRBJ2-1; 9 bases are a match to TRBD2. The CDR3 runs to 17 residues. Germline V gene lookup returns CDR1 SGHVS and CDR2 FNYEAQ. V dropped 5 bases and J dropped 0; count of bases not matched to a gene: 8. CDR3 DNA sequence: TGTGCCAGCAGCCCAACAATGCGGGGGGGCTCCTACAATGAGCAGTTCTTC. Its translation: CASSPTMRGGSYNEQFF.

The chain recombines TRBV24-1 with TRBJ1-1, with D maybe TRBD1 (6 bases). Trimming removed 7 bases at V and 5 bases at J, with 13 bases between. CDR1 and CDR2 from the germline V gene are KGHDR and SFDVKD. The CDR3 loop spans 13 amino acids. The CDR3 DNA reads as TGTGCCACCAGCGAGCCACAGGGAACTGAAGCTTTCTTT. It translates to CATSEPQGTEAFF.

The chain links TRBV9 to TRBJ1-1, with D unresolved. V lost 3 bases and J lost 0, with 12 bases in between. The CDR3 covers 15 residues. Germline V gives CDR1 SGDLS, CDR2 YYNGEE. This chain's CDR3 is CASSERTGMNTEAFF. The CDR3 nucleotides are TGTGCCAGCAGCGAAAGGACGGGAATGAACACTGAAGCTTTCTTT. The full variable domain, completed using reference TRBV9 and TRBJ1-1, is DSGVTQTPKHLITATGQRVTLRCSPRSGDLSVYWYQQSLDQGLQFLIQYYNGEERAKGNILERFSAQQFPDLHSELNLSSLELGDSALYFCASSERTGMNTEAFFGQGTRLTVV.

This clone has a handful of counts. Here the CDR3 DNA reads TGTGCCAGTAGTATGGAGACAGGGTTGGGCCGAGGCTACACCTTC. The encoded protein is CASSMETGLGRGYTF. The V gene is TRBV19, the J gene TRBJ1-2, with 7 positions matching TRBD1. The CDR3 has 15 residues. The V gene end was trimmed by 3 bases and the J gene end by 8 bases; junction bases not matched to a gene: 12. Looked up from germline, CDR1 is LNHDA and CDR2 is SQIVND (reference sequence).

The gene calls are TRBV5-1 and TRBJ1-2; 10 nucleotides match TRBD1. After removal of 4 bases from V and 2 bases from J, the junction contained 2 bases not matched to a gene. Germline values: CDR1 SGHRS, CDR2 YFSETQ. The CDR3 contains 14 residues. CDR3 sequence: CASSPDRGNYGYTF. CDR3 nucleotides: TGCGCCAGCAGCCCGGACAGGGGGAACTATGGCTACACCTTC. Full variable domain (remainder filled in from reference TRBV5-1 and TRBJ1-2): KAGVTQTPRYLIKTRGQQVTLSCSPISGHRSVSWYQQTPGQGLQFLFEYFSETQRNKGNFPGRFSGRQFSNSRSEMNVSTLELGDSALYLCASSPDRGNYGYTFGSGTRLTVV.

This chain uses TRBV6-5 with TRBJ1-5; no firm D call. There are 15 residues in the CDR3. V was clipped by 6 bases and J by 1 base, with 13 bases between them. Looked up from germline, CDR1 is MNHEY and CDR2 is SVGAGI. The CDR3, as DNA: TGTGCCAGCAGACTCCGTAGGGAGAGCAATCAGCCCCAGCATTTT. It codes for CASRLRRESNQPQHF.

The chain employs TRBV4-1 and TRBJ2-3, with a tentative D call TRBD2 (6 bases). The CDR3 has 18 residues. V was pared by 1 base and J by 3 bases, with 20 bases between. The germline gives CDR1 MGHRA, CDR2 YSYEKL. For the CDR3, the DNA is TGCGCCAGCAGCCAAGGGAGGGCGGGGTTTATATGGACAGATACGCAGTATTTT. Protein sequence: CASSQGRAGFIWTDTQYF.

The chain is built from TRBV11-3 and TRBJ1-1, with TRBD1 as a possible D gene (6 bases). The CDR3 sequence is 13 residues long. Germline assignment: CDR1 SGHNT and CDR2 YENEEA. Trimming pared 1 base from V and 10 bases from J, leaving 13 bases between. The CDR3 DNA reads as TGTGCCAGCAGCTTAGGATCACAGGGAGTAGCTTTCTTT. It translates to CASSLGSQGVAFF.

This clone was seen a few times. The chain recombines TRBV5-1 with TRBJ1-3; a weak D match, TRBD1 (5 bases). The germline CDR1 and CDR2 sequences are SGHRS and YFSETQ. This CDR3 has 14 residues. V was pared by 4 bases and J by 1 base, with 9 bases between. CDR3 in DNA: TGCGCCAGCAGCCACCCAGGGTCTGGAAACACCATATATTTT. Translating gives CASSHPGSGNTIYF. The whole variable domain, remainder taken from reference TRBV5-1 and TRBJ1-3, is KAGVTQTPRYLIKTRGQQVTLSCSPISGHRSVSWYQQTPGQGLQFLFEYFSETQRNKGNFPGRFSGRQFSNSRSEMNVSTLELGDSALYLCASSHPGSGNTIYFGEGSWLTVV.

The CDR3 nucleotides are TGTGCCAGCAGTTCAAAGAGGGTTGGCAATCAGCCCCAGCATTTT. It specifies CASSSKRVGNQPQHF. The chain combines TRBV7-3 with TRBJ1-5, with D uncertain. CDR3 length: 15 residues. The germline gives CDR1 SGHTA, CDR2 FQGTGA. V was shortened by 6 bases and J by 2 bases, with 14 bases between the two germline ends.

This chain connects TRBV30 to TRBJ2-2; no clear D gene. This CDR3 is 13 amino acids long. Looked up from germline, CDR1 is GTSNPN and CDR2 is SVGIG (reference sequence). CDR3 bases: TGTGCTCTACAGACGGCATACACCGGGGAGCTGTTTTTT. This codes for CALQTAYTGELFF.

The rearrangement uses TRBV30 and TRBJ1-6; no definite D call. Germline V gives CDR1 GTSNPN, CDR2 SVGIG (reference sequence). V shed 7 bases and J shed 4 bases, with 14 bases lying between them. This CDR3 comprises 14 residues. The CDR3 loop is CAFSPTRYNSPLHF. Here the CDR3 DNA reads TGTGCCTTCTCCCCGACAAGGTATAATTCACCCCTCCACTTT.

The V call is TRBV5-6, the J call TRBJ2-7, with TRBD1 matching over 9 bases. The V gene's germline CDR1 is SGHDT and CDR2 YYEEEE. After removal of 4 bases from V and 1 base from J, the junction contained 3 bases not matched to a gene. CDR3 length equals 14 residues. This CDR3 is CASSPGTGSYEQYV. The CDR3 DNA sequence: TGTGCCAGCAGCCCCGGGACAGGGTCCTACGAGCAGTACGTC.

This clone has just one count. This rearrangement joins TRBV11-2 to TRBJ1-2, with 7 bases aligning to TRBD1. Germline V lookup: CDR1 SGHAT, CDR2 FQNNGV. The CDR3 spans 15 residues. V dropped 6 bases and J dropped 1; count of bases not matched to a gene: 8. DNA of the CDR3: TGTGCCAGCAGTCGGGGGCAGGGGGGTAACTATGGCTACACCTTC. Translating gives CASSRGQGGNYGYTF.

The chain combines TRBV29-1 with TRBJ1-2; a weak D match, TRBD1 (5 bases). CDR3 length: 12 residues. Trimming took off 6 bases at V and 4 bases at J, with 12 bases between the two ends. CDR1 and CDR2 from the germline V gene are SQVTM and ANQGSEA. The CDR3 nucleotides are TGCAGCGTCCCGACAGTGCTCTATGGCTACACCTTC. Translated, it gives CSVPTVLYGYTF.

The rearrangement joins TRBV9 to TRBJ2-5; 10 bases map to TRBD1. Germline-derived CDR1 and CDR2 are SGDLS and YYNGEE. Germline trimming cut 0 bases from V and 4 bases from J; bases unmatched to any gene: 6. The CDR3 consists of 16 residues. The CDR3 DNA is TGTGCCAGCAGCGTAGAGGGACAGGGGTCGTTAGAGACCCAGTACTTC. This translates into CASSVEGQGSLETQYF. The full variable domain, with the rest looked up from reference TRBV9 and TRBJ2-5, is DSGVTQTPKHLITATGQRVTLRCSPRSGDLSVYWYQQSLDQGLQFLIQYYNGEERAKGNILERFSAQQFPDLHSELNLSSLELGDSALYFCASSVEGQGSLETQYFGPGTRLLVL.

The chain combines TRBV12-3 or TRBV12-4 with TRBJ2-7, with 9 bases identical to TRBD1. The CDR3 runs to 13 residues. Trimming at V came to 8 bases and at J to 9 bases, leaving 11 bases not matched to a gene. The CDR3 spells CASAPPGQGRQYV. The CDR3 nucleotides are TGTGCCAGCGCCCCCCCGGGACAGGGCCGGCAGTACGTC.

The genes are TRBV7-3 and TRBJ2-3; 10 bases fit TRBD2. Germline V gene sequence: CDR1 SGHTA, CDR2 FQGTGA. The ends lost 1 base at V and 1 base at J; junction bases unmatched: 5. This CDR3 is 17 amino acids long. The CDR3 is CASSLMSLAGRTDTQYF. CDR3 coding DNA: TGTGCCAGCAGCTTAATGTCACTAGCGGGGCGCACAGATACGCAGTATTTT.

The rearrangement joins TRBV3-1 (or the pseudogene TRBV3-2) to TRBJ2-3; a possible D gene is TRBD2 (7 bases). Trimming shortened V by 5 bases and J by 2 bases, and 14 bases separated the two germline ends. CDR1 and CDR2 from the germline V gene are LGHDT and YNNKEL (reference sequence). The CDR3 consists of 15 residues. DNA for the CDR3: TGTGCCAGCAGCACTGTGGGGGGGCACACAGATACGCAGTATTTT. Translated: CASSTVGGHTDTQYF.

The CDR3 region is CASSGHDLGTSGGLGAGELFF. The CDR3 DNA is TGTGCCAGCAGCGGCCACGATCTCGGGACTAGCGGGGGCCTAGGGGCCGGGGAGCTGTTTTTT. The chain combines TRBV13 with TRBJ2-2, with 14 bases aligning to TRBD2. This CDR3 contains 21 residues. J was trimmed by 6 bases and V by 5 bases; bases with no gene match: 20. Germline assignment: CDR1 PRHDT and CDR2 FYEKMQ (reference sequence).

V is TRBV4-1 and J is TRBJ2-4, with a possible D match to TRBD1 (6 bases). This CDR3 comprises 17 residues. Deletions cut 3 bases from V and 2 bases from J, with 17 bases between. CDR1 is MGHRA, CDR2 YSYEKL, per germline. CDR3 bases: TGCGCCAGCAGCCACCCCACCAGGGGTGGGACCAAAAACATTCAGTACTTC. Its translation is CASSHPTRGGTKNIQYF.

The chain couples TRBV3-1 (or the pseudogene TRBV3-2) to TRBJ2-7, with D maybe TRBD2 (5 bases). V gave up 4 bases and J gave up 3 bases, with 16 bases separating them. CDR1 and CDR2 (germline): LGHDT, YNNKEL (reference sequence). This CDR3 has 15 residues. The CDR3 DNA reads TGTGCCAGCAGCCCGGTATCGAGGGAAATCTACGAGCAGTACGTC. Translating gives CASSPVSREIYEQYV.

This chain links TRBV4-1 with TRBJ2-1; the D gene is possibly TRBD1 (5 bases). This CDR3 region has 15 residues. V was pared by 0 bases and J by 9 bases, with 15 bases between. In germline, CDR1 is MGHRA, CDR2 YSYEKL. The chain's CDR3 is CASSQDGASSSEQFF. The CDR3 nucleotides are TGCGCCAGCAGCCAAGATGGGGCTAGTTCGAGTGAGCAGTTCTTC.

In this sample, this clone turned up a few times. The rearrangement joins TRBV27 to TRBJ2-2; a possible D gene is TRBD1 (5 bases). Germline loops: CDR1 MNHEY, CDR2 SMNVEV (reference sequence). V dropped 6 bases and J dropped 4 bases, with 6 bases sitting between them. This CDR3 region has 12 residues. The CDR3 DNA is TGTGCCAGCAGGGGGCCCACCGGGGAGCTGTTTTTT. Translated, it gives CASRGPTGELFF.

This clone appeared a single time. This sample also contains other DNA sequences that code for the same CDR3. The chain joins TRBV7-3 to TRBJ2-2; 9 bases fit TRBD2. With 5 bases clipped from V and 6 bases from J, the junction kept 10 bases outside the gene matches. The CDR3 length is 16 residues. The V gene's germline CDR1 is SGHTA and CDR2 FQGTGA. The CDR3 region has the DNA TGTGCCAGCAGCCTCCTAGGGCGGGGGGGCCCCGGGGAGCTGTTTTTT. Encoded protein: CASSLLGRGGPGELFF.

The chain carries TRBV7-9 and TRBJ1-1; weak D call: TRBD1 (6 bases). V shed 5 bases and J shed 1 base, with 17 bases lying between them. The CDR3 totals 16 residues. Germline CDR1 reads SEHNR; CDR2 reads FQNEAQ (reference sequence). In DNA, the CDR3 is TGTGCCAGCAGCCAGAGGGGTAGGGGGAAGAACACTGAAGCTTTCTTT. Its protein product is CASSQRGRGKNTEAFF.

J is TRBJ2-7 and V is TRBV30; D is perhaps TRBD1 (5 bases). V was clipped by 0 bases and J by 2 bases, with 8 bases between them. The CDR3 is 13 amino acids. Germline V gene data show CDR1 as GTSNPN and CDR2 as SVGIG (reference sequence). In DNA form, the CDR3 reads TGTGCCTGGAGTGTAGGGGAAACCTACGAGCAGTACGTC. Translating it yields CAWSVGETYEQYV.